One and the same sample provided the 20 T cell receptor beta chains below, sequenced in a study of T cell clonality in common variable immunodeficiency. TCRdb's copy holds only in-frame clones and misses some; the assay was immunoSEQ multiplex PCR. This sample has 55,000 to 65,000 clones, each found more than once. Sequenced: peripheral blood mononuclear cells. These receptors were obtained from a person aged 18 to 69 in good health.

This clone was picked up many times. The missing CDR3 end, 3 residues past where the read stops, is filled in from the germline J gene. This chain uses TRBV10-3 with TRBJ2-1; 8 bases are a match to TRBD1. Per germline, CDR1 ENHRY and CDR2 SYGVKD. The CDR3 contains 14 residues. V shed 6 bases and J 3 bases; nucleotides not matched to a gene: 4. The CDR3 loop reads CAISRDRNYNEQFF. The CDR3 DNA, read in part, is TGTGCCATCAGCCGGGACAGGAACTACAATGAG.

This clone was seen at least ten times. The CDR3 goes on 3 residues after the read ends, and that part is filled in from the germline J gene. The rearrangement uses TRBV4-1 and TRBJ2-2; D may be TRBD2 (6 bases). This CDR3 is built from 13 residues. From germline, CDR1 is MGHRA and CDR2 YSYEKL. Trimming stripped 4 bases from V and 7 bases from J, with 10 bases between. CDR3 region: CASSRLGGGELFF. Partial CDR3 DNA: TGCGCCAGCAGCCGACTGGGGGGCGGGGAG.

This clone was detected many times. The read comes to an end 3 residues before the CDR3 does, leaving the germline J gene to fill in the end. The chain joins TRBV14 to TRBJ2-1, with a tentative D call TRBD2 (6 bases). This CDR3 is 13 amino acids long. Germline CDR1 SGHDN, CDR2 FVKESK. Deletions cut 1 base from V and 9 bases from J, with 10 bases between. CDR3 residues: CASSQVRGGEQFF. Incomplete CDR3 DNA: TGTGCCAGCAGCCAAGTGCGGGGCGGTGAG.

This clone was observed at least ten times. The CDR3 here is CSARDFRSSSTDTQYF. The sequenced CDR3 bases are TGCAGTGCTAGAGATTTCCGGTCTTCTAGCACAGATACG. The chain combines TRBV20-1 with TRBJ2-3; D is undetermined. The sequenced fragment ends 3 residues before the CDR3 boundary, so the rest is inferred from the germline J gene. Trimming took off 0 bases at V and 0 bases at J, with 13 bases between the two ends. CDR3 length: 16 residues. Germline loops: CDR1 DFQATT, CDR2 SNEGSKA (reference sequence).

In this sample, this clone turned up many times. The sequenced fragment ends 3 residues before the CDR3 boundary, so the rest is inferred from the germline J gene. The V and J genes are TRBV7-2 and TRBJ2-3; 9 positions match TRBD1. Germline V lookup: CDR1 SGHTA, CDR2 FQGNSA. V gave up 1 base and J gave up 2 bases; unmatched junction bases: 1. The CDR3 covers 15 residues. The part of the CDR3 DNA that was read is TGTGCCAGCAGCTTAGGGACAGGGGTCACAGATACG. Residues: CASSLGTGVTDT. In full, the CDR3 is CASSLGTGVTDTQYF.

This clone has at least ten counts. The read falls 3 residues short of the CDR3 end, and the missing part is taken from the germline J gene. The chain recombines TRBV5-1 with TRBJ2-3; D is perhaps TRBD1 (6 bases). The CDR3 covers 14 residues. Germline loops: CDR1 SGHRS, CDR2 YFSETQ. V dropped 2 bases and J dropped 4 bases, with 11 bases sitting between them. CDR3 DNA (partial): TGCGCCAGCAGCTTATTACAGGGACCAGATACG. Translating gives CASSLLQGPDT. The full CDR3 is CASSLLQGPDTQYF.

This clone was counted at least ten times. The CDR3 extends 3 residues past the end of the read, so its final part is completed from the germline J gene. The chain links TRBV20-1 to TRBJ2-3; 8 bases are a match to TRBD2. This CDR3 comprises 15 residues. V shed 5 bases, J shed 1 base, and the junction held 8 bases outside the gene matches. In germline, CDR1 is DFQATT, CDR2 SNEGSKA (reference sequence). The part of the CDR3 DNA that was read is TGCAGTGCTTTCCCTAGGCGGGAGGGCACAGATACG. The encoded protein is CSAFPRREGTDT. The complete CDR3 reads CSAFPRREGTDTQYF.

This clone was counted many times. The DNA read from the CDR3 is TGTGCCAGTAGTTCTAACTGGAACACCGGGGAG. This encodes CASSSNWNTGE. The CDR3 in full is CASSSNWNTGELFF. V gene TRBV19 combines with J gene TRBJ2-2, with D uncertain. From the germline J gene comes the end of the CDR3, since the read stops 3 residues before it. The CDR3 contains 14 residues. Deletions cut 5 bases from V and 1 base from J, with 8 bases between. Germline V gives CDR1 LNHDA, CDR2 SQIVND (reference sequence).

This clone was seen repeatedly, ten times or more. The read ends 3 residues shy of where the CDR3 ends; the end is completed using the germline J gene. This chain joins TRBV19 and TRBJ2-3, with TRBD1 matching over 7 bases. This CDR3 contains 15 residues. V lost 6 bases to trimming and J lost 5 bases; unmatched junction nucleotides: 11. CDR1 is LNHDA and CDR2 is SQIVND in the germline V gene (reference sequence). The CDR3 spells CASRLGPGGEDTQYF. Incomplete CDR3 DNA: TGTGCCAGTAGGCTGGGCCCAGGGGGAGAAGATACG.

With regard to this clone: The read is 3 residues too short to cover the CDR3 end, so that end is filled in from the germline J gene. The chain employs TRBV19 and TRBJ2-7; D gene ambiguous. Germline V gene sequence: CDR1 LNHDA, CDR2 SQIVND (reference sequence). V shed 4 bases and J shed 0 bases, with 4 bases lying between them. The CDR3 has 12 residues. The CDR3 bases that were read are TGTGCCAGTAGTACTAGCTCCTACGAG. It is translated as CASSTSSYE. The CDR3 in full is CASSTSSYEQYF. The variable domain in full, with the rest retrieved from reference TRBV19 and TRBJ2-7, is DGGITQSPKYLFRKEGQNVTLSCEQNLNHDAMYWYRQDPGQGLRLIYYSQIVNDFQKGDIAEGYSVSREKKESFPLTVTSAQKNPTAFYLCASSTSSYEQYFGPGTRLTVT.

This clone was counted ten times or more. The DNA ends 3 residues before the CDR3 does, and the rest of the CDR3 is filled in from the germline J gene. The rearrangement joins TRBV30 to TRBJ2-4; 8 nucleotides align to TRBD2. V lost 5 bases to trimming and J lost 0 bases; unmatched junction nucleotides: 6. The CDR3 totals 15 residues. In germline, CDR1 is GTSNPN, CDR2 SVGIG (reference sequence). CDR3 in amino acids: CAWVGAGEAKNIQYF. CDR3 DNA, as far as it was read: TGTGCCTGGGTGGGAGCGGGGGAAGCCAAAAACATT.

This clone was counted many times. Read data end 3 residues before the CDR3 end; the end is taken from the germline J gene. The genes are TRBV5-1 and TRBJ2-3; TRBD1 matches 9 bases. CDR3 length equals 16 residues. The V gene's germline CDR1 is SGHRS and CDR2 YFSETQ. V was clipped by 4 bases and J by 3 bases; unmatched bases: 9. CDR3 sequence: CASSAGTGFKTDTQYF. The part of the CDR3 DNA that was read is TGCGCCAGCAGCGCCGGGACAGGGTTTAAGACAGATACG.

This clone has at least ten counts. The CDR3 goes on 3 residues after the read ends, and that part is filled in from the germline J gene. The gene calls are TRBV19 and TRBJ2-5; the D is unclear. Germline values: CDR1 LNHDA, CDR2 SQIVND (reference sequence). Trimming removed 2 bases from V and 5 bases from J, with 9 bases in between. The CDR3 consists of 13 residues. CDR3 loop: CASSIKLLETQYF. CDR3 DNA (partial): TGTGCCAGTAGTATAAAGCTCCTGGAGACC. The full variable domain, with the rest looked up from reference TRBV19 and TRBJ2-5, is DGGITQSPKYLFRKEGQNVTLSCEQNLNHDAMYWYRQDPGQGLRLIYYSQIVNDFQKGDIAEGYSVSREKKESFPLTVTSAQKNPTAFYLCASSIKLLETQYFGPGTRLLVL.

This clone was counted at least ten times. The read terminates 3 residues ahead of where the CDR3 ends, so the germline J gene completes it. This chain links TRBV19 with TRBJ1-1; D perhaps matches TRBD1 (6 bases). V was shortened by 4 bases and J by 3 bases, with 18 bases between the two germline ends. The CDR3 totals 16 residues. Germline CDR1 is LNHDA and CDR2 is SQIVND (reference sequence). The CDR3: CASSNLHRDSDTEAFF. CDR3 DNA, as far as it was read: TGTGCCAGTAGTAACCTACACAGGGATTCGGACACTGAA.

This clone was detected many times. The CDR3 reads CASSQEPQGLSFRTEAFF. CDR3 bases read: TGCGCCAGCAGCCAAGAACCGCAGGGCCTGAGTTTTCGCACTGAA. The chain recombines TRBV4-1 with TRBJ1-1, with D possibly being TRBD1 (5 bases). The read ends 3 residues early relative to the CDR3; the germline J gene fills the gap. The CDR3 runs to 18 residues. The germline V and J ends were trimmed by 0 bases and 4 bases, with 21 bases remaining between them. Germline CDR1 reads MGHRA; CDR2 reads YSYEKL.

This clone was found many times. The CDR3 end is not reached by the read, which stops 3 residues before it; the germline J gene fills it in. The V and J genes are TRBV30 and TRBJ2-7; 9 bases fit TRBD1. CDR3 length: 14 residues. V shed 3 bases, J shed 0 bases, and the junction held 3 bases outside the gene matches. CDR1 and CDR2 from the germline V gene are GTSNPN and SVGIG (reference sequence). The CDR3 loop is CAWSDRGSSYEQYF. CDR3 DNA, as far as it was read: TGTGCCTGGAGCGACAGGGGGTCCTCCTACGAG.

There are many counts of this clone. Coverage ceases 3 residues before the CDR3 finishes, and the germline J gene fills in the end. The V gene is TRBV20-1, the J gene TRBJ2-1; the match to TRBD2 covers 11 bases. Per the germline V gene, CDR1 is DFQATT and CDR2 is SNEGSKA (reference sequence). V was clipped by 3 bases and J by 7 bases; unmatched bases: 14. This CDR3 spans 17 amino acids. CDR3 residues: CSASDPGLAGGPNEQFF. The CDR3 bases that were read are TGCAGTGCTAGTGACCCAGGGTTAGCGGGAGGGCCGAATGAG.

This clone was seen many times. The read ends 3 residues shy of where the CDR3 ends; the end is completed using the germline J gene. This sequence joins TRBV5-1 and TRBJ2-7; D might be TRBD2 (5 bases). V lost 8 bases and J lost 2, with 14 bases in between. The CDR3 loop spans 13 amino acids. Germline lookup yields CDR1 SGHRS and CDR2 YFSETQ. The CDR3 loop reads CASSAGRTYEQYF. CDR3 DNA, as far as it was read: TGCGCCAGTTCGGCGGGCCGGACCTACGAG.

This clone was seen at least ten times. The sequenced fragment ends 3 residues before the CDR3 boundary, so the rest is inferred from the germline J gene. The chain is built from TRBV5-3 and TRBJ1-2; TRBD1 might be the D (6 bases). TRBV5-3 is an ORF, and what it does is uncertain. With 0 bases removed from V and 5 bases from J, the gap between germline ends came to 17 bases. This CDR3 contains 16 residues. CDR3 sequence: CARSLAVTGRVYGYTF. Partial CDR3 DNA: TGTGCCAGAAGCTTGGCCGTTACAGGGCGGGTTTATGGC.

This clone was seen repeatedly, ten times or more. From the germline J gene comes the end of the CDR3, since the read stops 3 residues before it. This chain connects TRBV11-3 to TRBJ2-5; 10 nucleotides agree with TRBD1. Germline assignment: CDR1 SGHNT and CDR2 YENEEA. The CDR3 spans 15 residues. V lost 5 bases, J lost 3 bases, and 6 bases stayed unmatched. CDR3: CASSPGGTGEETQYF. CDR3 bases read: TGTGCCAGCAGCCCCGGCGGGACAGGGGAAGAGACC.